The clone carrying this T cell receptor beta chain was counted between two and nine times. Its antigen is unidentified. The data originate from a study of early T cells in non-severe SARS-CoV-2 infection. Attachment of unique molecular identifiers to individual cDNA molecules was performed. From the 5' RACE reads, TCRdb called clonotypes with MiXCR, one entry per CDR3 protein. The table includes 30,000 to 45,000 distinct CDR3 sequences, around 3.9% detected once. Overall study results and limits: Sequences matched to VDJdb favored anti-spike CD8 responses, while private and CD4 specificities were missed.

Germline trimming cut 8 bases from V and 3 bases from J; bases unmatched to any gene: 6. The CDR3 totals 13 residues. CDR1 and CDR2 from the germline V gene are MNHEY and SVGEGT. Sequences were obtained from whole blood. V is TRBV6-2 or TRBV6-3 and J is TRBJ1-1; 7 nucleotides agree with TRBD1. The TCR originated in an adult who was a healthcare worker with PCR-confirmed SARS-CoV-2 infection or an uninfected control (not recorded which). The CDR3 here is CASDQTGYTEAFF. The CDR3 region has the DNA TGTGCCAGCGACCAGACAGGGTACACTGAAGCTTTCTTT.